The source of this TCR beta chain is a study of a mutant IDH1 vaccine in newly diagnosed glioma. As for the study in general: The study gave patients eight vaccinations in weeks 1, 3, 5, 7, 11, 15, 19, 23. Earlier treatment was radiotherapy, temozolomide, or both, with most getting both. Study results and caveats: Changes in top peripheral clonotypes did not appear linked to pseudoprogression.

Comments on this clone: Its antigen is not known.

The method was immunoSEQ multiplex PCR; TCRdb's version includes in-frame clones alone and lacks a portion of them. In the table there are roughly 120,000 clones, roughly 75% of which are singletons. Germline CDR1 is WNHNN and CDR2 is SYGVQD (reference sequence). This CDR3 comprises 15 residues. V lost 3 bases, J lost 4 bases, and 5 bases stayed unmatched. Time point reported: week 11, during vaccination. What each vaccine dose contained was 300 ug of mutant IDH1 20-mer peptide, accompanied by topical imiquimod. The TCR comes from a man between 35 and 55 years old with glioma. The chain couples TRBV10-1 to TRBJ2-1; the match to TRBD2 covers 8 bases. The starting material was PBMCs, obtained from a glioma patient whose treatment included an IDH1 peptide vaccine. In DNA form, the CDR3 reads TGCGCCAGCAGTGAAGCGGGAGCCTTTTACAATGAGCAGTTCTTC. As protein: CASSEAGAFYNEQFF.